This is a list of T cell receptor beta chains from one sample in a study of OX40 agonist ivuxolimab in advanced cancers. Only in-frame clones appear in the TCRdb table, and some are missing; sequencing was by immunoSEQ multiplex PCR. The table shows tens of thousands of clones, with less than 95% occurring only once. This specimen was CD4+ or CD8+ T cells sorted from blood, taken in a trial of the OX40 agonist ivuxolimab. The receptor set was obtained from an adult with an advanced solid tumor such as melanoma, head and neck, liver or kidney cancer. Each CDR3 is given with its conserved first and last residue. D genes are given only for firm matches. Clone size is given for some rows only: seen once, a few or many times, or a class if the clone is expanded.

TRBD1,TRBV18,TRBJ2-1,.,TGTGCCAGCTCTCCGGACAGGGGGCTAAATGAGCAGTTCTTC,CASSPDRGLNEQFF
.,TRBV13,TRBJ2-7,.,TGTGCCAGCAGCTTAGGGCCCGTATCCTACGAGCAGTACTTC,CASSLGPVSYEQYF
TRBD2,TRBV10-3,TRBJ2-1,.,TGTGCCATCAGTGAGCCGGACGGGAGGGCAGGAGACAATGAGCAGTTCTTC,CAISEPDGRAGDNEQFF
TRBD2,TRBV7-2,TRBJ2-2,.,TGTGCCAGCAGCTTACAACTAGCGGGGAACACCGGGGAGCTGTTTTTT,CASSLQLAGNTGELFF
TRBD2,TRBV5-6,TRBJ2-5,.,TGTGCCAGCAGCCCGAACTTAGCGGGGAATGGGGAGACCCAGTACTTC,CASSPNLAGNGETQYF
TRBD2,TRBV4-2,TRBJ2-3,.,TGTGCCAGCAGCCAGCGGACTAGCGGGGATGGCGATACGCAGTATTTT,CASSQRTSGDGDTQYF
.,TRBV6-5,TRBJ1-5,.,TGTGCCAGCAGTGTATTTGGGAGGGGTCAGCCCCAGCATTTT,CASSVFGRGQPQHF
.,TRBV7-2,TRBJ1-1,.,TGTGCCAGCAGCCCTGAGGGATATTATGAAGCTTTCTTT,CASSPEGYYEAFF
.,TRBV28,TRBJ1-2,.,TGTGCCAGCAGTTTGAACGGTTTCTATGGCTACACCTTC,CASSLNGFYGYTF
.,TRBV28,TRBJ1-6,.,TGTGCCGCGGGGGCGAATAATTCACCCCTCCACTTT,CAAGANNSPLHF
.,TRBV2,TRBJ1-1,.,TGTGCCAGCAGGGCACAATACACTGAAGCTTTCTTT,CASRAQYTEAFF
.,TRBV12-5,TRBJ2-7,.,TGTGCTAGTGGTCCCCCTGGAGGAAGACAGTACTTC,CASGPPGGRQYF
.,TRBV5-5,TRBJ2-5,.,TGTGCCAGCAGCTCCCCTGCTAGGGACTTC,CASSSPARDF
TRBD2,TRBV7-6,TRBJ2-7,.,TGTGCCAGCAGCCGAGAGTGGGGACTAGCCCACGAGCAGTACTTC,CASSREWGLAHEQYF
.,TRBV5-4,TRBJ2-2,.,TGTGCCAGCAGCTTCACTAGCGGGGAGCTGTTTTTT,CASSFTSGELFF
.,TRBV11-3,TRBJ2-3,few,TGTGCCAGCAGCTTAGCGGCAGTAACAGATACGCAGTATTTT,CASSLAAVTDTQYF
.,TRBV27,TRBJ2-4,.,TGTGCCAGCAGTTTGTCTGCCGGTGTGGCCAAAAACATTCAGTACTTC,CASSLSAGVAKNIQYF
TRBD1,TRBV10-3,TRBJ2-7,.,TGTGCCACCAACCGGGACAGGGGGCCCTACGAGCAGTACTTC,CATNRDRGPYEQYF
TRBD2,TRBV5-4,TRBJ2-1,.,TGTGCCAGCAGCTATCGACTAGCGGTAAATGAGCAGTTCTTC,CASSYRLAVNEQFF
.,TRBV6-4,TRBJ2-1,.,TGTGCCAGCAGACAGGATTTCAGCTCCTACAATGAGCAGTTCTTC,CASRQDFSSYNEQFF
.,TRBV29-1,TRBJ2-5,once,TGCAGCGGACAGCAAGAGACCCAGTACTTC,CSGQQETQYF
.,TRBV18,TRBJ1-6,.,TGTGCCAGCTCACCCGGGGAGGCCTATAATTCACCCCTCCACTTT,CASSPGEAYNSPLHF
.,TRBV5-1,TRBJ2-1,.,TGCGCCAGCAGCTTGCAGGGGGGACCCTACAATGAGCAGTTCTTC,CASSLQGGPYNEQFF
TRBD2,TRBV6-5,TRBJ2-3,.,TGTGCCAGCAGTTACTCCGGCGGGGGAGGCACAGATACGCAGTATTTT,CASSYSGGGGTDTQYF
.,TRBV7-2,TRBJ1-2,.,TGTGCCAGCAGCTTAGAGGGTAACTATGGCTACACCTTC,CASSLEGNYGYTF
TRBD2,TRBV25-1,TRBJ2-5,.,TGTGCCAGCAGTGACCGGACTAGCGGGAGGGAAGGGGAGACCCAGTACTTC,CASSDRTSGREGETQYF
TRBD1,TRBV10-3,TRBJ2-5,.,TGTGCCATCAGTTTGGGGCCGGGACAGGGGGCTGAGACCCAGTACTTC,CAISLGPGQGAETQYF
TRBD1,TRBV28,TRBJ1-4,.,TGTGCCAGCAGTTCCCAGGGGGGCACTAATGAAAAACTGTTTTTT,CASSSQGGTNEKLFF
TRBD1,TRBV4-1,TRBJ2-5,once,TGCGCCAGCAGCCAATGGACAGGGGGGGGAGAGACCCAGTACTTC,CASSQWTGGGETQYF
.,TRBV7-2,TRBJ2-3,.,TGTGCCAGCAGCTTAGCCCTAACCAGGGACGGCACAGATACGCAGTATTTT,CASSLALTRDGTDTQYF
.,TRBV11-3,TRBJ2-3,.,TGTGCCAGCAGCTTCGGGACGGATACGCAGTATTTT,CASSFGTDTQYF
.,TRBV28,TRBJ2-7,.,TGTGCCAGCAGCCGCTGGGACGAGCAGTACTTC,CASSRWDEQYF